These 30 T cell receptor beta chains originate from one sample sequenced in a study of response to subunit inactivated influenza vaccine. Each CDR3 protein gets one entry after TCRdb re-called the RT-PCR reads with MiXCR. The sample yields 550,000 to 650,000 distinct CDR3 sequences, 10% to 15% seen once. The sample here was PBMCs from blood, taken on the day of vaccination. The receptors derive from a man in his fifties or sixties who received an inactivated influenza vaccine.

This clonotype was seen only a few times. V usage is TRBV21-1 and J usage is TRBJ2-7. TRBV21-1 counts as a pseudogene. The CDR3 length is 11 residues. CDR3 sequence: CASNPFYEQYF. The CDR3 bases are TGTGCCAGCAATCCCTTCTACGAGCAGTACTTC.

The chain joins TRBV29-1 to TRBJ1-2; D ambiguous. Germline CDR1 and CDR2: SQVTM and ANQGSEA. The CDR3 spans 14 residues. With 0 bases removed from V and 6 bases from J, the gap between germline ends came to 14 bases. The CDR3 DNA follows: TGCAGCGTTGAAGATCTGGACGCGGGGAATGGCTACACCTTC. Encoded protein: CSVEDLDAGNGYTF.

The chain employs TRBV20-1 and TRBJ2-1, with D tentatively TRBD1 or TRBD2 (5 bases each). V shed 3 bases and J shed 10 bases, with 25 bases lying between them. Germline assignment: CDR1 DFQATT and CDR2 SNEGSKA (reference sequence). CDR3 size: 16 residues. CDR3 loop: CSARPVLGPWGREQFF. The CDR3 nucleotides read TGCAGTGCTAGGCCAGTGTTGGGACCGTGGGGCCGGGAGCAGTTCTTC.

This clonotype was recorded a few times. The chain has TRBV6-2 or TRBV6-3 and TRBJ2-2, with TRBD2 identical over 7 bases. After removal of 4 bases from V and 5 bases from J, the junction contained 4 bases not matched to a gene. The CDR3 contains 14 residues. Germline-derived CDR1 and CDR2 are MNHEY and SVGEGT. The CDR3 DNA reads TGTGCCAGCAGTTCGGGACTACCAACCGGGGAGCTGTTTTTT. It translates to CASSSGLPTGELFF.

The gene calls are TRBV27 and TRBJ2-7, with 7 bases aligning to TRBD2. CDR1 MNHEY and CDR2 SMNVEV come from the germline V gene (reference sequence). V gave up 5 bases and J gave up 5 bases; unmatched junction bases: 9. CDR3 length: 14 amino acids. In DNA, the CDR3 is TGTGCCAGCAGTCCCAACCAGCGGGGAGACGAGCAGTACTTC. It is translated as CASSPNQRGDEQYF.

This clonotype was found a few times. The gene calls are TRBV6-1 and TRBJ2-7; possible D gene TRBD1, 5 bases. The CDR3 extends over 14 amino acids. Germline assignment: CDR1 MNHNS and CDR2 SASEGT. V shed 7 bases and J shed 2 bases, with 15 bases lying between them. The CDR3, as DNA: TGTGCCAGCACCGAAACAACAGGTCCCTACGAGCAGTACTTC. Translated, it gives CASTETTGPYEQYF.

This clonotype was seen a few times. The gene calls are TRBV12-3 or TRBV12-4 and TRBJ1-1; D is ambiguous. V was pared by 3 bases and J by 4 bases, with 9 bases between. The CDR3 length is 13 residues. The CDR3 DNA follows: TGTGCCAGCAGTTTGAAAAAGTCCACTGAAGCTTTCTTT. Its protein product is CASSLKKSTEAFF.

This chain links TRBV20-1 with TRBJ1-4, with unresolved D. The germline gives CDR1 DFQATT, CDR2 SNEGSKA (reference sequence). V lost 3 bases to trimming and J lost 0 bases, with 20 bases between them. This CDR3 has 18 residues. The CDR3 region is CSARSGRWGTATNEKLFF. CDR3 nucleotides: TGCAGTGCTAGGTCGGGCCGCTGGGGAACGGCAACTAATGAAAAACTGTTTTTT.

This chain connects TRBV20-1 to TRBJ2-7; D gene ambiguous. The length of the CDR3 is 12 residues. Germline V gene data show CDR1 as DFQATT and CDR2 as SNEGSKA (reference sequence). V was shortened by 3 bases and J by 0 bases, with 6 bases between the two germline ends. As DNA, the CDR3 is TGCAGTGCTAGTCTTGCCTCCTACGAGCAGTACTTC. It specifies CSASLASYEQYF.

Only a few counts were recorded for this clonotype. The CDR3 loop reads CASSQERRGTEQFF. CDR3 bases: TGTGCCAGCAGCCAAGAACGACGGGGGACTGAGCAGTTCTTC. The chain couples TRBV3-1 to TRBJ2-1; D might be TRBD2 (6 bases). Germline loops: CDR1 LGHDT, CDR2 YNNKEL (reference sequence). V dropped 0 bases and J dropped 9 bases, with 12 bases sitting between them. CDR3 length: 14 residues.

This clonotype turned up a few times. The chain employs TRBV6-1 and TRBJ1-3, with 7 bases fitting TRBD1. Per germline, CDR1 MNHNS and CDR2 SASEGT. The junction had 5 bases not matched to a gene; V was cut back by 0 bases and J by 0 bases. The CDR3 totals 17 residues. CDR3 bases: TGTGCCAGCAGTGAAGCTCCGGGACAGTTCTCTGGAAACACCATATATTTT. Translating it yields CASSEAPGQFSGNTIYF.

This sequence joins TRBV12-3 or TRBV12-4 and TRBJ1-1; 7 nucleotides line up with TRBD1. The V gene end was trimmed by 4 bases and the J gene end by 8 bases; junction bases not matched to a gene: 7. The CDR3 consists of 13 residues. CDR3 residues: CASSSTGAGEAFF. CDR3 coding DNA: TGTGCCAGCAGTTCTACAGGGGCAGGCGAAGCTTTCTTT.

This clonotype was observed many times. The rearrangement links TRBV5-6 to TRBJ1-1; D unclear. The CDR3 contains 16 residues. Trimming left V 4 bases short and J 6 bases short, with 22 bases between. Germline CDR1 and CDR2: SGHDT and YYEEEE. This CDR3 is CASSRRQWVGRAEAFF. The CDR3 bases are TGTGCCAGCAGCCGCCGACAATGGGTAGGGCGGGCTGAAGCTTTCTTT. The variable domain in full, completed from reference TRBV5-6 and TRBJ1-1, reads DAGVTQSPTHLIKTRGQQVTLRCSPKSGHDTVSWYQQALGQGPQFIFQYYEEEERQRGNFPDRFSGHQFPNYSSELNVNALLLGDSALYLCASSRRQWVGRAEAFFGQGTRLTVV.

This clonotype turned up a few times. This rearrangement joins TRBV7-9 to TRBJ2-3; D is ambiguous. In germline, CDR1 is SEHNR, CDR2 FQNEAQ (reference sequence). Trimming cost V 2 bases and J 6 bases, with 12 bases left between them. CDR3 length equals 14 residues. In DNA, the CDR3 is TGTGCCAGCAGCTTAAGTATTTCCGCGGATACGCAGTATTTT. Translating it yields CASSLSISADTQYF.

Many counts were recorded for this clonotype. J is TRBJ2-5 and V is TRBV3-1, with 13 nucleotides matching TRBD2. The CDR3 loop spans 20 amino acids. Per germline, CDR1 LGHDT and CDR2 YNNKEL (reference sequence). V shed 0 bases and J 2 bases; nucleotides not matched to a gene: 12. DNA of the CDR3: TGTGCCAGCAGCCAAGAGGAGTGGACTAGCGGGAGAGGGGGGCAAGAGACCCAGTACTTC. It is translated as CASSQEEWTSGRGGQETQYF.

In its sample, this clonotype was seen a few times. The chain has TRBV6-2 or TRBV6-3 and TRBJ2-5, with 9 bases that match TRBD2. Germline values: CDR1 MNHEY, CDR2 SVGEGT. Trimming removed 2 bases from V and 5 bases from J; junction bases left unmatched: 9. This CDR3 is 16 amino acids long. CDR3 sequence reads: CASSYGAGGSRETQYF. The DNA of the CDR3 is TGTGCCAGCAGTTACGGAGCGGGGGGCTCCCGGGAGACCCAGTACTTC.

This clonotype has a count of ten or more. This chain uses TRBV20-1 with TRBJ2-7; D not certain. The CDR3 length is 14 residues. CDR1 is DFQATT, CDR2 SNEGSKA, per germline (reference sequence). The germline V and J ends were trimmed by 0 bases and 2 bases, with 11 bases remaining between them. CDR3 in DNA: TGCAGTGCTAGAGATCAGAGCTCTACCTACGAGCAGTACTTC. Translating gives CSARDQSSTYEQYF.

The chain carries TRBV28 and TRBJ1-5, with TRBD1 matching 9 bases. CDR1 and CDR2 from the germline V gene are MDHEN and SYDVKM. The CDR3 runs to 18 residues. V gave up 2 bases and J gave up 5 bases; unmatched junction bases: 13. This CDR3 is CASSLRDRVFFTDQPQHF. CDR3 nucleotides: TGTGCCAGCAGTTTACGGGACAGGGTATTCTTCACCGATCAGCCCCAGCATTTT.

V is TRBV14 and J is TRBJ2-7; 8 positions agree with TRBD2. CDR3 length: 17 amino acids. Germline CDR1 is SGHDN and CDR2 is FVKESK. With 0 bases clipped from V and 3 bases from J, the junction kept 10 bases outside the gene matches. The CDR3, as DNA: TGTGCCAGCAGCCAAGATACACTAGCGGAGGGGGGCTACGAGCAGTACTTC. This codes for CASSQDTLAEGGYEQYF.

This chain joins TRBV7-3 and TRBJ2-7, with 8 bases lining up with TRBD1. The J segment lost 3 bases and the V segment lost 4 bases, leaving 11 bases of the junction unmatched. This CDR3 contains 16 residues. CDR1 is SGHTA, CDR2 FQGTGA, per germline. This chain's CDR3 is CASSSPPTGGVYEQYF. For the CDR3, the DNA is TGTGCCAGCAGCTCCCCCCCTACAGGGGGTGTCTACGAGCAGTACTTC.

This clonotype was picked up a small number of times. The chain has TRBV6-1 and TRBJ2-1, with 12 bases matching TRBD1. V trimming: 5 bases; J trimming: 6 bases; junction bases outside the gene matches: 5. Germline V gives CDR1 MNHNS, CDR2 SASEGT. The CDR3 sequence is 15 residues long. The CDR3 loop is CASSPGTGGINEQFF. CDR3 coding DNA: TGTGCCAGCAGTCCCGGGACAGGGGGCATCAATGAGCAGTTCTTC.

There are many counts of this clonotype. This chain connects TRBV5-1 to TRBJ2-1; D is undetermined. The V end lost 3 bases, the J end lost 0 bases, and 13 bases lay between the germline ends. The CDR3 has 16 residues. Germline V gives CDR1 SGHRS, CDR2 YFSETQ. CDR3 loop: CASSSVSQSSYNEQFF. The CDR3 nucleotides are TGCGCCAGCAGCTCCGTTAGCCAAAGCTCCTACAATGAGCAGTTCTTC. The whole variable domain, filled in from reference TRBV5-1 and TRBJ2-1, reads KAGVTQTPRYLIKTRGQQVTLSCSPISGHRSVSWYQQTPGQGLQFLFEYFSETQRNKGNFPGRFSGRQFSNSRSEMNVSTLELGDSALYLCASSSVSQSSYNEQFFGPGTRLTVL.

The chain recombines TRBV7-2 with TRBJ2-2; perhaps TRBD1 as D (6 bases). CDR1 and CDR2 from the germline V gene are SGHTA and FQGNSA. Trimming took off 5 bases at V and 2 bases at J, with 12 bases between the two ends. This CDR3 comprises 15 residues. CDR3 sequence (DNA): TGTGCCAGCAGCAACCGGGACACTAACACCGGGGAGCTGTTTTTT. Encoded protein: CASSNRDTNTGELFF.

The chain links TRBV11-2 to TRBJ2-1, with TRBD2 matching 11 bases. Germline CDR1 and CDR2: SGHAT and FQNNGV. The length of the CDR3 is 15 residues. Trimming cost V 5 bases and J 7 bases; bases outside gene matches: 7. The CDR3 coding sequence is TGTGCCAGCAGCCTGACTAGCGGGATTAGGAATGAGCAGTTCTTC. It is translated as CASSLTSGIRNEQFF.

The genes are TRBV14 and TRBJ1-2; D is possibly TRBD1 (6 bases). V was cut by 1 base and J by 0 bases, with 18 bases left in between. This CDR3 is built from 18 residues. In germline, CDR1 is SGHDN, CDR2 FVKESK. DNA for the CDR3: TGTGCCAGCAGCCAAGCCCACCCCACAGGGCTATCTAACTATGGCTACACCTTC. This gives the protein CASSQAHPTGLSNYGYTF.

In this sample, this clonotype turned up a few times. The V and J genes are TRBV29-1 and TRBJ1-4; D not certain. The germline V gene encodes CDR1 SQVTM and CDR2 ANQGSEA. This CDR3 contains 11 residues. V shed 8 bases and J shed 5 bases, with 9 bases lying between them. The CDR3 DNA reads TGCAGCTTCCTCCTCAATGAAAAACTGTTTTTT. Amino acids: CSFLLNEKLFF.

This clonotype has at least ten counts. V and J are TRBV12-3 or TRBV12-4 and TRBJ2-2; 9 bases agree with TRBD2. The CDR3 covers 16 residues. Trimming cost V 5 bases and J 7 bases; bases outside gene matches: 11. Written as DNA, the CDR3 is TGTGCCAGCAGTGTCGGTGCGGGAGGGCCGGTCGGGGAGCTGTTTTTT. Residues: CASSVGAGGPVGELFF.

This clonotype was recorded many times. The rearrangement uses TRBV6-5 and TRBJ2-5; D unresolved. Trimming cost V 6 bases and J 0 bases, with 14 bases left between them. Germline V gene lookup returns CDR1 MNHEY and CDR2 SVGAGI. This CDR3 contains 15 residues. CDR3 bases: TGTGCCAGCAGCTACATTGTGGGGTACCAAGAGACCCAGTACTTC. Translated, it gives CASSYIVGYQETQYF.

The rearrangement joins TRBV28 to TRBJ2-2; D is unclear. The CDR3 consists of 13 residues. Per germline, CDR1 MDHEN and CDR2 SYDVKM. Trimming removed 6 bases at V and 1 base at J, with 6 bases between. CDR3 residues: CASRNQNTGELFF. The CDR3 DNA follows: TGTGCCAGCAGGAACCAGAACACCGGGGAGCTGTTTTTT.

This clonotype appeared many times. The chain is built from TRBV19 and TRBJ2-5, with 7 nucleotides matching TRBD1. V was clipped by 8 bases and J by 1 base; unmatched bases: 7. Per the germline V gene, CDR1 is LNHDA and CDR2 is SQIVND (reference sequence). CDR3 length equals 14 residues. The CDR3 DNA sequence: TGTGCCAGTCAGAAGGGGACAGTCCAAGAGACCCAGTACTTC. Amino acids: CASQKGTVQETQYF.